A single sample gave rise to the 20 T cell receptor beta chains below, sequenced in a study of blood T cell repertoires in COVID-19. Method: immunoSEQ multiplex PCR; TCRdb's copy keeps in-frame clones and lacks some. The table shows about 42,000 clones, with approximately 90% occurring only once. The sequenced sample consisted of peripheral blood. Source of these receptors: a man aged 45-60 years with active COVID-19.

CDR3 coding DNA: TGTGCCAGCAATGTAGCGGGAGGGCCGGTAGGCGGGGAGCTGTTTTTT. This codes for CASNVAGGPVGGELFF. The V call is TRBV21-1, the J call TRBJ2-2; whether TRBD2, the table's D call, matches the DNA was not checked. TRBV21-1 is assigned pseudogene status. This CDR3 spans 16 amino acids.

This clone was detected only once. The chain's CDR3 is CASSKPQGGTDTQYF. In DNA form, the CDR3 reads TGTGCCAGCAGTAAACCGCAGGGTGGGACAGATACGCAGTATTTT. The rearrangement joins TRBV6-6 to TRBJ2-3, with a weak D call TRBD1 (5 bases). Trimming took 5 bases from V and 3 from J, leaving 15 bases between them. Germline V gene sequence: CDR1 MNHNY, CDR2 SVGAGI (reference sequence). CDR3 size: 15 residues.

This chain uses TRBV9 with TRBJ2-1, with 8 bases aligning to TRBD2. Trimming at V came to 4 bases and at J to 6 bases, leaving 9 bases not matched to a gene. This CDR3 has 15 residues. Germline V CDR1 and CDR2: SGDLS, YYNGEE. CDR3 nucleotide sequence: TGTGCCAGCAGCCCGGGACTAGAGGCGGCCAATGAGCAGTTCTTC. As protein: CASSPGLEAANEQFF. The whole variable domain, remainder taken from reference TRBV9 and TRBJ2-1, is DSGVTQTPKHLITATGQRVTLRCSPRSGDLSVYWYQQSLDQGLQFLIQYYNGEERAKGNILERFSAQQFPDLHSELNLSSLELGDSALYFCASSPGLEAANEQFFGPGTRLTVL.

Of note for this clone: One end of the junction does not line up with germline, which may come from a read error. V is TRBV28 and J is TRBJ1-2, with 9 bases fitting TRBD1. This CDR3 has 13 residues. Germline assignment: CDR1 MDHEN and CDR2 SYDVKM. The CDR3 spells CATRTGAKYGYTF. In nucleotides, the CDR3 is TGTGCCACCCGGACAGGGGCTAAGTATGGCTACACCTTC.

The J gene is TRBJ1-1, the V gene TRBV7-3, with D unresolved. Deletions cut 1 base from V and 1 base from J, with 7 bases between. The V gene's germline CDR1 is SGHTA and CDR2 FQGTGA. This CDR3 is built from 14 residues. CDR3 sequence (DNA): TGTGCCAGCAGCTTAATGGCAGAGAACACTGAAGCTTTCTTT. This sequence encodes CASSLMAENTEAFF.

The rearrangement links TRBV5-1 to TRBJ2-5; D may be TRBD1 (5 bases). The CDR3 is 15 residues long. Germline values: CDR1 SGHRS, CDR2 YFSETQ. Trimming shortened V by 6 bases and J by 2 bases, and 17 bases separated the two germline ends. DNA of the CDR3: TGCGCCAGCAACCAACAGGCGTCCTCACAAGAGACCCAGTACTTC. This sequence encodes CASNQQASSQETQYF.

The chain uses TRBV7-9 and TRBJ2-7; 7 bases are a match to TRBD2. Germline assignment: CDR1 SEHNR and CDR2 FQNEAQ (reference sequence). The CDR3 has 13 amino acids. The J segment lost 6 bases and the V segment lost 7 bases, leaving 9 bases of the junction unmatched. In DNA form, the CDR3 reads TGTGCCAGCACCGGGGGAGGGTATAGCGAGCAGTACTTC. It is translated as CASTGGGYSEQYF.

The genes are TRBV3-1 (or the pseudogene TRBV3-2) and TRBJ2-1; tentative D call: TRBD2 (5 bases). Trimming took off 0 bases at V and 4 bases at J, with 16 bases between the two ends. The length of the CDR3 is 17 residues. Germline CDR1 reads LGHDT; CDR2 reads YNNKEL (reference sequence). The CDR3 spells CASSQDRVGIRYNEQFF. The CDR3, as DNA: TGTGCCAGCAGCCAAGATCGGGTCGGGATAAGGTACAATGAGCAGTTCTTC.

A word on this clone: This may stem from a read error, because a much larger clone lies one nucleotide away. The J gene is TRBJ2-5, the V gene TRBV6-5; 9 positions match TRBD2. Germline CDR1 MNHEY, CDR2 SVGAGI. The CDR3 runs to 16 residues. CDR3 nucleotide sequence: TGTGCCGGCAGTTATGAGCTAGCGGGATCTAGAGAGACCCAGTACTTC. Translation gives CAGSYELAGSRETQYF.

This sequence joins TRBV2 and TRBJ2-1; 13 bases line up with TRBD2. V lost 8 bases and J lost 7; bases outside the gene matches: 5. Germline lookup yields CDR1 SNHLY and CDR2 FYNNEI. This CDR3 region has 14 residues. The CDR3 coding sequence is TGTGCCAGCGGAGGGACTAGCGGGATAAATGAGCAGTTCTTC. The encoded protein is CASGGTSGINEQFF. The entire variable domain, with the rest obtained from reference TRBV2 and TRBJ2-1, is as follows: EPEVTQTPSHQVTQMGQEVILRCVPISNHLYFYWYRQILGQKVEFLVSFYNNEISEKSEIFDDQFSVERPDGSNFTLKIRSTKLEDSAMYFCASGGTSGINEQFFGPGTRLTVL.

The chain couples TRBV19 to TRBJ1-2, with D perhaps matching TRBD1 (6 bases). Trimming removed 5 bases at V and 6 bases at J, with 10 bases between. The CDR3 has 12 residues. CDR1 and CDR2 from the germline V gene are LNHDA and SQIVND (reference sequence). This CDR3 is CASSVGGHGYTF. CDR3 coding DNA: TGTGCCAGTAGTGTCGGGGGGCATGGCTACACCTTC.

The chain links TRBV3-1 (or the pseudogene TRBV3-2) to TRBJ1-1, with D perhaps TRBD1 (5 bases). Germline V gene lookup returns CDR1 LGHDT and CDR2 YNNKEL (reference sequence). The V end was cut by 0 bases, the J end by 4 bases, with 9 bases between. The CDR3 has 14 amino acids. CDR3 in amino acids: CASSQDQGGTEAFF. The CDR3, as DNA: TGTGCCAGCAGCCAAGATCAGGGTGGCACTGAAGCTTTCTTT.

V is TRBV5-1 and J is TRBJ1-6; no firm D call. V dropped 0 bases and J dropped 1 base, with 5 bases sitting between them. There are 15 residues in the CDR3. Germline assignment: CDR1 SGHRS and CDR2 YFSETQ. This chain's CDR3 is CASSLERSYNSPLHF. The DNA for the CDR3 is TGCGCCAGCAGCTTGGAGCGTTCCTATAATTCACCCCTCCACTTT.

The chain combines TRBV28 with TRBJ2-3; TRBD1 aligns across 7 bases. After removal of 5 bases from V and 4 bases from J, the junction contained 3 bases not matched to a gene. There are 13 residues in the CDR3. Germline CDR1 is MDHEN and CDR2 is SYDVKM. The CDR3 spells CASSPGQPDTQYF. The CDR3 nucleotides are TGTGCCAGCAGTCCGGGACAGCCAGATACGCAGTATTTT.

The gene calls are TRBV7-9 and TRBJ2-1; perhaps TRBD1 as D (7 bases). Germline-derived CDR1 and CDR2 are SEHNR and FQNEAQ (reference sequence). Trimming took 1 base from V and 3 from J, leaving 22 bases between them. CDR3 length equals 19 residues. As DNA, the CDR3 is TGTGCCAGCAGCTTAGGGGTTGGGGTGCAGGGGGGATTCTACAATGAGCAGTTCTTC. This sequence encodes CASSLGVGVQGGFYNEQFF.

This clone was seen a single time. The chain carries TRBV2 and TRBJ2-7; a possible D gene is TRBD1 (7 bases). The germline gives CDR1 SNHLY, CDR2 FYNNEI. Trimming removed 3 bases at V and 5 bases at J, with 14 bases between. This CDR3 has 14 residues. The CDR3 DNA reads TGTGCCAGCAGTGATTCCCGCAGGGGGGACGAGCAGTACTTC. Its protein is CASSDSRRGDEQYF.

V usage is TRBV10-2 and J usage is TRBJ1-5; the D is unclear. CDR1 and CDR2 (germline): WSHSY, SAAADI. This CDR3 has 15 residues. Trimming took 2 bases from V and 0 from J, leaving 8 bases between them. For the CDR3, the DNA is TGCGCCAGCAGTGAGGGGCAGGTTAGCAATCAGCCCCAGCATTTT. It specifies CASSEGQVSNQPQHF.

The chain employs TRBV5-4 and TRBJ1-6; 9 bases are a match to TRBD1. The V gene end was trimmed by 4 bases and the J gene end by 8 bases; junction bases not matched to a gene: 7. The germline gives CDR1 SGHNT, CDR2 YYREEE (reference sequence). This CDR3 has 15 amino acids. CDR3 residues: CASSVNRGRDSPLHF. The CDR3, as DNA: TGTGCCAGCAGCGTTAACAGGGGGCGCGATTCACCCCTCCACTTT.

The rearrangement links TRBV28 to TRBJ2-7; weak D call: TRBD2 (6 bases). In germline, CDR1 is MDHEN, CDR2 SYDVKM. CDR3 length: 14 residues. The V end lost 4 bases, the J end lost 2 bases, and 12 bases lay between the germline ends. The CDR3 nucleotides read TGTGCCAGCAGTTCTGAGGGAGGCCCCTACGAGCAGTACTTC. Translating it yields CASSSEGGPYEQYF.

The V and J genes are TRBV28 and TRBJ1-4, with D hard to call. The CDR3 totals 15 residues. V was clipped by 1 base and J by 5 bases, with 11 bases between them. Looked up from germline, CDR1 is MDHEN and CDR2 is SYDVKM. The CDR3 here is CASSLSVTRNEKLFF. CDR3 sequence (DNA): TGTGCCAGCAGTTTATCCGTGACACGAAATGAAAAACTGTTTTTT.